This T cell receptor (beta chain) was recovered during a study of T cells expressing NK-cell markers (dated by TCRdb to about 2020). Study-wide context: About 8 donors provided sorted CD3+CD56+NKG2C+, CD3+CD56+NKG2C- and CD3+CD56-NKG2C+ T-cell subsets, whose TCR beta-chain repertoires were profiled. Seven of the eight sequenced donors were HCMV-seropositive and one was HCMV-seronegative. The eight sequenced donors were randomly selected healthy volunteers, three men and five women. Libraries were sequenced as 2 x 150 bp reads on Illumina HiSeq 2000/2500, MiSeq or NextSeq.

The CDR3 numbers 15 residues from cysteine through phenylalanine. No DNA is listed. Via the germline V gene, CDR1 is MNHEY and CDR2 SVGEGT. Sequencing instrument: Illumina HiSeq 2000. 5'RACE template switching, by which a universal primer site and unique molecular identifiers were added, was used to make TCR beta cDNA libraries. Priming for cDNA synthesis came from the TCR beta constant segment, and two successive PCR amplification steps followed. The paper's data handling went like this. MIGEC handled demultiplexing of the reads and grouping by UMI, while MiTCR was used to assemble and quantify clonotypes. To exclude erroneous sequences, any TCR cDNA sequence not supported by at least two reads was discarded. Downstream repertoire analysis used the tcR package, and clonotypes were matched across fractions by CDR3 nucleotide sequence plus V segment. VDJmatch was used to annotate antigen specificity against VDJdb, with one amino acid substitution in CDR3 permitted. TCRdb reprocessed the reads, reporting each CDR3 protein sequence once and no DNA. The authors' filters were not applied to this entry. The sample's clone listing holds 150,000 to 180,000 distinct CDR3 sequences. The ten most abundant clones make up approximately 35% of the sample.

To determine HCMV serostatus, a commercial ELISA kit was used to detect HCMV-specific IgG in serum. Ficoll density gradient centrifugation was used to isolate peripheral blood mononuclear cells from blood. Here is what the overall study found, with its caveats: Those dominant clonotypes were again the most abundant among CD3+CD56-NKG2C+ cells in a handful of donors, at about 25-60.1%. In six donors, the dominant CD3+CD56+NKG2C+ clonotypes ranked among the top 10 CD8+ clonotypes, making up about 1.0-8% of CD8+ T cells. Whether the expanded NKG2C-expressing T cell clones were specific for HCMV antigens was left unclear.

For this clonotype: The specificity of this receptor is unknown.

The rearranged chain carries TRBV6-2 or TRBV6-3 and TRBJ1-2; TCRdb gives TRBD1 as the D gene, but with no DNA this cannot be confirmed. Sequenced: blood T cells: a sorted CD56 or NKG2C T cell subset, CD4+ or CD8+ T cells, or bulk PBMC T cells (not recorded which). This receptor was obtained from a woman aged 45-59 years in good health. Donor details come from another sample of the same person, matched by shared clones. The CDR3 here reads CASRFPGVGNYGYTF.